These 18 T cell receptor beta chains were all obtained from the same sample, sequenced in a study of blood T cell repertoires in COVID-19. The protocol was immunoSEQ multiplex PCR, while the TCRdb copy is restricted to in-frame clones and leaves out a portion. The table lists 90,000 to 100,000 clones, 65% to 90% of them singletons. The specimen was peripheral blood. Source of these receptors: a man older than 75 with acute or convalescent COVID-19.

V and J are TRBV24-1 and TRBJ2-6, with D uncertain. This CDR3 has 16 amino acids. V was shortened by 3 bases and J by 0 bases, with 8 bases between the two germline ends. CDR1 is KGHDR, CDR2 SFDVKD, per germline. The CDR3 protein is CATSDTGASGANVLTF. CDR3 sequence (DNA): TGTGCCACCAGTGATACCGGAGCCTCTGGGGCCAACGTCCTGACTTTC.

V and J are TRBV30 and TRBJ2-1; 11 bases are a match to TRBD2. Trimming at V came to 1 base and at J to 12 bases, leaving 8 bases not matched to a gene. CDR3 length: 14 residues. Germline V gene lookup returns CDR1 GTSNPN and CDR2 SVGIG (reference sequence). CDR3 in DNA: TGTGCCTGGAGTGCGACTAGCGGGATTATTCGGCAGTTCTTC. It specifies CAWSATSGIIRQFF.

The chain is built from TRBV24-1 and TRBJ2-3, with a possible D match to TRBD2 (7 bases). The V end was cut by 7 bases, the J end by 6 bases, with 16 bases between. The CDR3 is 14 residues long. The V gene's germline CDR1 is KGHDR and CDR2 SFDVKD. The CDR3 DNA is TGTGCCACCAGCCTAACAGGGAGGGTTGATACGCAGTATTTT. Its translation is CATSLTGRVDTQYF.

The chain links TRBV2 to TRBJ1-1; 8 positions agree with TRBD1. V shed 6 bases, J shed 1 base, and the junction held 4 bases outside the gene matches. CDR1 and CDR2 from the germline V gene are SNHLY and FYNNEI. This CDR3 has 14 residues. CDR3 residues: CASSPDRGNTEAFF. The CDR3 DNA sequence: TGTGCCAGCAGCCCTGACAGGGGGAACACTGAAGCTTTCTTT.

Regarding this clone: At one end the junction does not follow the germline gene, possibly because of a read error. The chain joins TRBV29-1 to TRBJ2-7; D ambiguous. The V gene's germline CDR1 is SQVTM and CDR2 ANQGSEA. CDR3 size: 12 residues. CDR3 DNA sequence: TGCAGCGTTGTGGTTAGCTCCAACGAGCAGTACTTC. It translates to CSVVVSSNEQYF.

The genes are TRBV19 and TRBJ2-1, with D hard to call. CDR1 and CDR2 (germline): LNHDA, SQIVND (reference sequence). The CDR3 consists of 14 residues. The germline V and J ends were trimmed by 0 bases and 7 bases, with 10 bases remaining between them. This CDR3 is CASSIEAPRNEQFF. For the CDR3, the DNA is TGTGCCAGTAGTATAGAAGCGCCGAGGAATGAGCAGTTCTTC.

The chain recombines TRBV6-2 or TRBV6-3 with TRBJ1-1; tentatively, D is TRBD1 (6 bases). The CDR3 contains 16 residues. The V gene's germline CDR1 is MNHEY and CDR2 SVGEGT. V was shortened by 5 bases and J by 0 bases, with 16 bases between the two germline ends. Here the CDR3 reads CASSPNRVLLNTEAFF. The CDR3 DNA reads TGTGCCAGCAGTCCCAACAGGGTTCTACTGAACACTGAAGCTTTCTTT.

This clone was counted once. The V call is TRBV5-1, the J call TRBJ1-1; D may be TRBD1 (5 bases). Germline CDR1 reads SGHRS; CDR2 reads YFSETQ. The CDR3 is 14 residues long. Deletions cut 4 bases from V and 4 bases from J, with 14 bases between. For the CDR3, the DNA is TGCGCCAGCAGCGTCCTAGGGGAGGGCACTGAAGCTTTCTTT. Protein: CASSVLGEGTEAFF.

Only a few counts were recorded for this clone. This chain uses TRBV7-9 with TRBJ1-1, with D perhaps matching TRBD1 (5 bases). Germline CDR1 is SEHNR and CDR2 is FQNEAQ (reference sequence). Trimming removed 5 bases at V and 3 bases at J, with 10 bases between. The CDR3 contains 13 residues. The DNA of the CDR3 is TGTGCCAGCAGCATCAGGGCCGACACTGAAGCTTTCTTT. This gives the protein CASSIRADTEAFF.

The V gene is TRBV7-9, the J gene TRBJ2-1; 12 nucleotides line up with TRBD2. Germline trimming cut 4 bases from V and 8 bases from J; bases unmatched to any gene: 6. Germline CDR1 is SEHNR and CDR2 is FQNEAQ (reference sequence). The CDR3 runs 15 residues. The CDR3 nucleotides are TGTGCCAGCAGCTCACGACTAGCGGGAGTGGATGAGCAGTTCTTC. This translates into CASSSRLAGVDEQFF.

V usage is TRBV3-1 (or the pseudogene TRBV3-2) and J usage is TRBJ1-4; no clear D gene. Germline loops: CDR1 LGHDT, CDR2 YNNKEL (reference sequence). This CDR3 contains 17 residues. Trimming stripped 0 bases from V and 4 bases from J, with 15 bases between. Written as DNA, the CDR3 is TGTGCCAGCAGCCAAGAATGGCTGACAAGAATTAATGAAAAACTGTTTTTT. Protein sequence: CASSQEWLTRINEKLFF.

V and J are TRBV19 and TRBJ2-7, with 7 bases matching TRBD1. V was clipped by 5 bases and J by 5 bases; unmatched bases: 12. Germline V gives CDR1 LNHDA, CDR2 SQIVND (reference sequence). The CDR3 totals 15 residues. CDR3 sequence (DNA): TGTGCCAGTAGTTTGGGGATGACAGGGTTGGACGAGCAGTACTTC. Protein sequence: CASSLGMTGLDEQYF.

The chain combines TRBV10-2 with TRBJ1-1; TRBD1 agrees at 7 bases. V shed 10 bases and J 10 bases; nucleotides not matched to a gene: 6. Per germline, CDR1 WSHSY and CDR2 SAAADI. There are 10 residues in the CDR3. The CDR3 nucleotides read TGCGCCACGTTTAGGGGGCGAGCTTTCTTT. This gives the protein CATFRGRAFF.

The chain employs TRBV9 and TRBJ2-1; D might be TRBD2 (5 bases). Germline CDR1 SGDLS, CDR2 YYNGEE. There are 14 residues in the CDR3. V shed 3 bases and J shed 0 bases, with 7 bases lying between them. The CDR3 nucleotides are TGTGCCAGCAGCGGAACTAGCTCCTACAATGAGCAGTTCTTC. Its translation: CASSGTSSYNEQFF.

This sequence joins TRBV6-5 and TRBJ1-6; possible D gene TRBD1, 6 bases. Germline CDR1 is MNHEY and CDR2 is SVGAGI. Between the trimmed V and J ends, which lost 7 bases and 9 bases, there was a span of 10 bases. This CDR3 spans 12 amino acids. The CDR3 reads CASKTGSSPLHF. The CDR3 DNA reads TGTGCCAGCAAGACAGGAAGTTCACCCCTCCACTTT.

This clone was observed once. The V gene is TRBV25-1, the J gene TRBJ2-5; D uncertain. Trimming shortened V by 2 bases and J by 4 bases, and 11 bases separated the two germline ends. CDR1 MGHDK and CDR2 SYGVNS come from the germline V gene. The CDR3 is made up of 14 amino acids. CDR3 sequence reads: CASSEGGGAETQYF. The CDR3 bases are TGTGCCAGCAGTGAAGGTGGCGGAGCAGAGACCCAGTACTTC.

The chain recombines TRBV5-1 with TRBJ2-3, with 13 nucleotides matching TRBD2. CDR1 SGHRS and CDR2 YFSETQ come from the germline V gene. J gave up 2 bases and V 0 bases, and 3 bases lay outside the gene matches. This CDR3 region has 17 residues. The CDR3 here is CASSLEGLAGITDTQYF. In nucleotides, the CDR3 is TGCGCCAGCAGCTTGGAGGGACTAGCGGGGATCACAGATACGCAGTATTTT.

The V and J genes are TRBV19 and TRBJ2-1, with no clear D. Trimming took 4 bases from V and 7 from J, leaving 20 bases between them. Germline loops: CDR1 LNHDA, CDR2 SQIVND (reference sequence). This CDR3 is 16 amino acids long. CDR3 sequence (DNA): TGTGCCAGTAGTACTCCCCCGGGTAGGCGTAGGAATGAGCAGTTCTTC. Its protein is CASSTPPGRRRNEQFF.